This note documents a single T cell receptor (beta chain) sequence. The record originates from a study of blood T cell repertoires in COVID-19. Across the whole study: There were acute and convalescent COVID-19 samples, and they came from the United States, Italy and Spain. From T cells, B-cell-depleted T cells, or PBMCs came the material, which was cDNA or gDNA.

The CDR3 is 14 residues long. Germline CDR1 and CDR2: LGHNA and YNFKEQ. V shed 4 bases and J shed 6 bases, with 13 bases lying between them. Authors' methods: Scientists estimated how many nucleated cells there were by amplifying reference gene primers. The table came from immunoSEQ multiplex PCR; TCRdb's copy has only in-frame clones and leaves some out. V and J calls and clone size are those listed in that table; D and trimming were worked out from the DNA. This table has around 250,000 clones, more than 75% appearing once. This TCR was sampled from a man at least 80 years old with acute or convalescent COVID-19. The chain couples TRBV4-2 to TRBJ1-5; possible D gene TRBD1, 5 bases. What was sequenced was peripheral blood. The CDR3 here is CASSRNRGGQPQHF. The CDR3 DNA is TGTGCCAGCAGCCGAAATCGGGGGGGTCAGCCCCAGCATTTT.